A selection of T cell receptor beta chains follows, all from one sample in a study of OX40 agonist ivuxolimab in advanced cancers. Libraries were prepared by immunoSEQ multiplex PCR; TCRdb keeps only in-frame clonotypes and omits some of them. The table includes approximately 91,000 clones, roughly 91% detected once. The sample was CD4+ or CD8+ T cells sorted from blood, taken in a trial of the OX40 agonist ivuxolimab. These receptors came from an adult with an advanced solid tumor such as melanoma, head and neck, liver or kidney cancer. Each CDR3 is given with its conserved first and last residue. D genes are given only for firm matches. Only part of the rows carry a size: once, few, many, or a class if the clone is expanded.

V	J	size	D	CDR3	DNA
TRBV5-4	TRBJ2-7	.	.	CASSPRGGSSYEQYF	TGTGCCAGCAGCCCGAGGGGGGGCTCCTCCTACGAGCAGTACTTC
TRBV7-8	TRBJ1-1	.	TRBD1	CASSLEGGQGRTEAFF	TGTGCCAGCAGCTTAGAAGGGGGACAGGGGAGAACTGAAGCTTTCTTT
TRBV5-1	TRBJ1-1	.	.	CASSWAGPMNTEAFF	TGCGCCAGCAGCTGGGCAGGTCCTATGAACACTGAAGCTTTCTTT
TRBV1	TRBJ1-2	.	.	CTSSVRTAHGGGYTF	TGCACCAGCAGCGTTAGGACAGCGCACGGTGGGGGCTACACCTTC
TRBV10-2	TRBJ2-2	.	.	CASRTTRSTGELFF	TGCGCCAGCAGGACGACCCGTAGTACCGGGGAGCTGTTTTTT
TRBV13	TRBJ2-7	.	TRBD2	CASSSLRLAGGDYEQYF	TGTGCCAGCAGCTCCCTTCGACTAGCGGGGGGTGACTACGAGCAGTACTTC
TRBV30	TRBJ1-2	.	.	CAWSRALGYTF	TGTGCCTGGAGCAGGGCCCTGGGCTACACCTTC
TRBV5-4	TRBJ2-2	few	.	CASSPGPQRIRTGELFF	TGTGCCAGCAGCCCAGGGCCACAGAGAATACGCACCGGGGAGCTGTTTTTT
TRBV5-1	TRBJ1-4	.	TRBD1	CASSLGAGGGNEKLFF	TGCGCCAGCAGCTTGGGGGCAGGGGGCGGCAATGAAAAACTGTTTTTT
TRBV5-6	TRBJ2-7	.	.	CASSRGLTAPEQYF	TGTGCCAGCAGCCGAGGGTTAACGGCTCCCGAGCAGTACTTC
TRBV2	TRBJ1-1	.	.	CASKGGDNTEAFF	TGTGCCAGCAAAGGAGGAGACAACACTGAAGCTTTCTTT
TRBV7-2	TRBJ2-1	.	TRBD1	CASSRTGGVYNEQFF	TGTGCCAGCAGCCGGACAGGGGGCGTTTACAATGAGCAGTTCTTC
TRBV23-1	TRBJ1-2	.	.	CASSQYGYGYTF	TGCGCCAGCAGTCAATATGGCTATGGCTACACCTTC
TRBV29-1	TRBJ2-7	.	TRBD2	CSVGNPGLAGTPPDEQYF	TGCAGCGTTGGGAACCCGGGACTAGCGGGGACCCCTCCTGACGAGCAGTACTTC
TRBV6-1	TRBJ1-6	.	.	CASSENGPGARSPLHF	TGTGCCAGCAGTGAAAATGGTCCGGGGGCGCGATCACCCCTCCACTTT
TRBV9	TRBJ2-5	.	.	CASNVQGSTKETQYF	TGTGCCAGCAACGTCCAGGGTTCCACAAAAGAGACCCAGTACTTC
TRBV7-3	TRBJ2-1	.	.	CASRQTGTAYNEQFF	TGTGCCAGCAGGCAAACCGGGACTGCCTACAATGAGCAGTTCTTC
TRBV18	TRBJ2-2	.	TRBD2	CASPSGGAVGELFF	TGTGCCTCCCCTAGCGGGGGGGCCGTCGGGGAGCTGTTTTTT
TRBV25-1	TRBJ1-2	.	TRBD1	CASSEDRAVDGYTF	TGTGCCAGCAGTGAGGACAGGGCCGTCGATGGCTACACCTTC
TRBV19	TRBJ2-7	.	.	CASSPLDRPSYEQYF	TGTGCCAGTAGTCCGCTGGACAGACCATCCTACGAGCAGTACTTC
TRBV6-6	TRBJ1-1	.	.	CASSSANTEAFF	TGTGCCAGCAGCTCGGCGAACACTGAAGCTTTCTTT
TRBV6-1	TRBJ1-2	.	TRBD1	CASSAGTGVRGYTF	TGTGCCAGCAGTGCTGGGACAGGGGTTCGCGGCTACACCTTC
TRBV19	TRBJ1-3	.	.	CASRLQVSGNTIYF	TGTGCCAGTAGATTACAGGTCTCTGGAAACACCATATATTTT
TRBV6-5	TRBJ1-1	once	.	CASSYTTWNTEAFF	TGTGCCAGCAGTTACACGACCTGGAACACTGAAGCTTTCTTT
TRBV6-1	TRBJ1-2	few	.	CASSAGYGYTF	TGTGCCAGCAGTGCTGGCTATGGCTACACCTTC
TRBV6-5	TRBJ1-1	.	.	CASSYSGGLKAFF	TGTGCCAGCAGTTACTCAGGAGGTCTTAAGGCTTTCTTT
TRBV25-1	TRBJ2-6	.	.	CASSDALAGANVLTF	TGTGCCAGCAGTGACGCCTTGGCTGGGGCCAACGTCCTGACTTTC
TRBV4-3	TRBJ1-1	.	TRBD1	CASSQGSDRENTEAFF	TGCGCCAGCAGCCAAGGATCAGACAGGGAGAACACTGAAGCTTTCTTT
TRBV19	TRBJ2-2	.	TRBD1	CASTGTANTGELFF	TGTGCCAGTACGGGGACAGCGAACACCGGGGAGCTGTTTTTT
TRBV5-5	TRBJ2-7	.	.	CASSRPPSYEQYF	TGTGCCAGCAGCCGACCTCCCTCCTACGAGCAGTACTTC
TRBV6-4	TRBJ2-1	once	.	CASSGPRGTYSYNEQFF	TGTGCCAGCAGTGGCCCGAGGGGGACCTACTCGTACAATGAGCAGTTCTTC
TRBV5-1	TRBJ1-3	.	.	CASSLVAGAGNTIYF	TGCGCCAGCAGCTTGGTAGCAGGGGCTGGAAACACCATATATTTT
TRBV6-5	TRBJ2-7	.	.	CASSAPREPRF	TGTGCCAGCAGTGCCCCCCGGGAGCCCCGCTTC
TRBV19	TRBJ2-2	.	.	CASSIKLNTGELFF	TGTGCCAGTAGTATAAAACTAAACACCGGGGAGCTGTTTTTT
TRBV6-5	TRBJ1-2	.	.	CASGRGGDGYTF	TGTGCCAGTGGACGGGGGGGTGACGGCTACACCTTC
TRBV7-3	TRBJ2-2	once	TRBD2	CASSPTTSGGTGELFF	TGTGCCAGCAGCCCGACTACTAGCGGGGGAACCGGGGAGCTGTTTTTT
TRBV19	TRBJ2-2	.	TRBD1	CASSTGTGADTGELFF	TGTGCCAGTAGTACCGGGACAGGGGCGGACACCGGGGAGCTGTTTTTT
TRBV11-2	TRBJ1-5	.	.	CASSLVGVGQPQHF	TGTGCCAGCAGCTTAGTTGGGGTAGGCCAGCCCCAGCATTTT
TRBV10-2	TRBJ2-7	.	.	CASSDPAGSAYEQYF	TGCGCCAGCAGTGACCCGGCAGGGAGCGCCTACGAGCAGTACTTC
TRBV6-1	TRBJ1-5	.	.	CASSDPGGNQPQHF	TGTGCCAGCAGTGACCCAGGAGGGAATCAGCCCCAGCATTTT
TRBV30	TRBJ1-3	.	TRBD1	CAWSTDRGLGNTIYF	TGTGCCTGGAGTACGGACAGGGGGCTTGGAAACACCATATATTTT
TRBV29-1	TRBJ2-6	.	.	CSVSSSGANVLTF	TGCAGCGTTAGTAGCTCTGGGGCCAACGTCCTGACTTTC
TRBV7-8	TRBJ2-1	.	TRBD1	CASSPAEGANEQFF	TGTGCCAGCAGCCCAGCTGAGGGGGCCAATGAGCAGTTCTTC
TRBV4-1	TRBJ2-6	.	.	CASSPDEGTLSGANVLTF	TGCGCCAGCAGCCCCGATGAGGGAACCCTCTCTGGGGCCAACGTCCTGACTTTC
TRBV6-5	TRBJ1-1	.	TRBD1	CASSPRQGEAFF	TGTGCCAGCAGCCCTCGACAGGGAGAAGCTTTCTTT
TRBV5-1	TRBJ2-5	.	TRBD2	CASSPGTSVVGETQYF	TGCGCCAGCAGCCCGGGGACTAGCGTAGTGGGGGAGACCCAGTACTTC
TRBV4-2	TRBJ2-4	.	TRBD1	CASSQDQGTGVGAKNIQYF	TGTGCCAGCAGCCAAGATCAGGGCACAGGGGTTGGGGCCAAAAACATTCAGTACTTC
TRBV27	TRBJ1-2	.	.	CASSFSPSQGGTRSYTF	TGTGCCAGCAGTTTTTCTCCCTCCCAGGGAGGAACTAGGAGCTACACCTTC
TRBV7-2	TRBJ1-6	once	.	CASSPTGFFWRSPLHF	TGTGCCAGCAGCCCCACGGGGTTTTTTTGGCGGTCACCCCTCCACTTT
TRBV6-1	TRBJ2-7	.	.	CASPPGGQLSYEQYF	TGTGCCAGCCCCCCGGGGGGACAGCTCTCCTACGAGCAGTACTTC
TRBV29-1	TRBJ2-6	.	.	CSVLGGSGANVLTF	TGCAGCGTTTTAGGGGGCTCTGGGGCCAACGTCCTGACTTTC
TRBV18	TRBJ1-2	.	.	CASSPPVFTSGYTF	TGTGCCAGCTCACCACCGGTTTTTACGTCTGGCTACACCTTC
TRBV19	TRBJ1-2	.	.	CASRPPRGGNYGYTF	TGTGCCAGTAGACCTCCCCGGGGAGGGAACTATGGCTACACCTTC
TRBV6-5	TRBJ2-7	.	.	CASSYSQGTHEQYF	TGTGCCAGCAGTTACTCGCAGGGGACCCACGAGCAGTACTTC